The following is a T cell receptor (beta chain) sequence with its context. As yet, its antigen is unknown. Looked up from germline, CDR1 is SEHNR and CDR2 is FQNEAQ (reference sequence). Trimming removed 4 bases from V and 4 bases from J, with 11 bases in between. The CDR3 spans 14 residues. This record belongs to a study of early T cells in non-severe SARS-CoV-2 infection. Study background: Sequencing targeted bulk RNA from unsorted whole blood, leaving chains unpaired.

Findings of the study overall: Anti-spike CD8 specificities were favored by VDJdb matching, whose results missed private and CD4 specificities.

Via MiXCR, TCRdb re-called the 5' RACE reads, giving one row per CDR3 protein. The data show approximately 46,000 distinct CDR3 sequences, with approximately 8.5% seen just once and approximately 15% held by the top ten. The chain links TRBV7-9 to TRBJ1-5; D possibly corresponds to TRBD1 (5 bases). The sequencing sample was made of whole blood. This TCR came from an adult who was a healthcare worker with PCR-confirmed SARS-CoV-2 infection or an uninfected control (not recorded which). The CDR3 DNA reads as TGTGCCAGCAGCTCGGGACGGACTAATCAGCCCCAGCATTTT. Its translation is CASSSGRTNQPQHF.